A selection of T cell receptor beta chains follows, all from one sample in a study of T cell responses to AZD1222 COVID-19 vaccine. The assay was immunoSEQ multiplex PCR, and TCRdb's table has in-frame clones only and misses some. The sample includes roughly 110,000 clones, around 87% of them seen just once. The sample here was peripheral blood, taken on day 0 of AZD1222 vaccination. The source of these receptors is an adult in good health. Each CDR3 is given with its conserved first and last residue. D genes are given only for firm matches. A row's size may be missing; if present it is once, few, many or a size class.

.	TRBV28	TRBJ2-1	.	16	TGTGCCAGCAGTGACCAGGGGGGAAACTCCTACAATGAGCAGTTCTTC	CASSDQGGNSYNEQFF
TRBD2	TRBV7-2	TRBJ2-3	.	15	TGTGCCAGCAGCAGACTAGCGGTCGTGAGAGATACGCAGTATTTT	CASSRLAVVRDTQYF
.	TRBV5-5	TRBJ2-5	.	13	TGTGCCAGCAGCTTTGGGACTCAAGAGACCCAGTACTTC	CASSFGTQETQYF
.	TRBV7-9	TRBJ2-3	.	17	TGTGCCAGCAGCTATGGAACAGGGATGTTTGACACAGATACGCAGTATTTT	CASSYGTGMFDTDTQYF
TRBD2	TRBV9	TRBJ2-5	.	16	TGTGCCAGCAGCTACGGGGCTAGCGGATCACAAGAGACCCAGTACTTC	CASSYGASGSQETQYF
.	TRBV30	TRBJ1-5	.	15	TGTGCCTGGAGTGTACGAGGGTCTAGCAATCAGCCCCAGCATTTT	CAWSVRGSSNQPQHF
.	TRBV13	TRBJ2-2	.	16	TGTGCCAGCAGCCCGCCAGGTGGGACGAACACCGGGGAGCTGTTTTTT	CASSPPGGTNTGELFF
.	TRBV6-2/TRBV6-3	TRBJ1-2	.	13	TGTGCCAGCAGTTACGGGCAGAACTATGGCTACACCTTC	CASSYGQNYGYTF
.	TRBV19	TRBJ1-2	.	17	TGTGCCAGTAATATCGAGGTAACCACTAAATCCAACTATGGCTACACCTTC	CASNIEVTTKSNYGYTF
.	TRBV7-2	TRBJ2-7	.	13	TGTGCCAGCAGCTTTGGACATTCCTACGAGCAGTACTTC	CASSFGHSYEQYF
.	TRBV19	TRBJ2-1	.	12	TGTGCCAGTAGTTCACGTCTAGGTGAGCAGTTCTTC	CASSSRLGEQFF
.	TRBV11-2	TRBJ2-7	.	13	TGTGCCAGCAGCCTCCGTTTCGGGTACGAGCAGTACTTC	CASSLRFGYEQYF
TRBD1	TRBV11-2	TRBJ1-1	.	15	TGTGCCAGCAGCCCCGATTCAACAGGGGGAACTGAAGCTTTCTTT	CASSPDSTGGTEAFF
TRBD2	TRBV5-1	TRBJ2-1	.	16	TGCGCCAGCAGCTTAACCGGGACTAGCGGAGACAATGAGCAGTTCTTC	CASSLTGTSGDNEQFF
.	TRBV5-4	TRBJ2-1	.	14	TGTGCCAGCAGCTTGGTCGGGAGTGGGAATGAGCAGTTCTTC	CASSLVGSGNEQFF
TRBD1	TRBV19	TRBJ1-5	.	17	TGTGCCAGTAGGAGGACAGGGCAATCTTATAGCAATCAGCCCCAGCATTTT	CASRRTGQSYSNQPQHF
TRBD1	TRBV6-8	TRBJ2-7	once	15	TGTGCCAGCAGTAAAGACAGGGGGAACACCTACGAGCAGTACTTC	CASSKDRGNTYEQYF
.	TRBV5-4	TRBJ1-2	.	14	TGTGCCAGCAGGAAGGGGGGCCAGGCCGAGGGCTACACCTTC	CASRKGGQAEGYTF
.	TRBV19	TRBJ1-2	.	12	TGTGCCAGTAGTAGTTTGGGGGACGTCTACACCTTC	CASSSLGDVYTF
.	TRBV13	TRBJ1-4	.	16	TGTGCCAGCAGCAAAAGGAAGGACAGCGTTAATGAAAAACTGTTTTTT	CASSKRKDSVNEKLFF